The 19 T cell receptor beta chains listed next were all sequenced from one sample in a study of cytomegalovirus exposure and HLA in healthy donors. The PCR was carried out with 60 Vbeta primers and 13 Jbeta primers. The table came from immunoSEQ multiplex PCR; TCRdb's copy has only in-frame clones and leaves some out. The sample consists of around 150,000 clones, 87% of them appearing once. The material sequenced was PBMCs. These receptor sequences come from a woman aged 25 to 39 in good health and CMV-seronegative.

V and J are TRBV30 and TRBJ2-3; possibly TRBD2 for D (5 bases). The length of the CDR3 is 16 residues. Trimming shortened V by 3 bases and J by 1 base, and 17 bases separated the two germline ends. Looked up from germline, CDR1 is GTSNPN and CDR2 is SVGIG (reference sequence). This CDR3 is CAWRPLLRARTDTQYF. In DNA, the CDR3 is TGTGCCTGGAGACCATTGTTGCGGGCGCGCACAGATACGCAGTATTTT.

The chain links TRBV19 to TRBJ2-1, with TRBD2 matching 8 bases. This CDR3 comprises 14 residues. Germline loops: CDR1 LNHDA, CDR2 SQIVND (reference sequence). V lost 3 bases to trimming and J lost 8 bases; unmatched junction nucleotides: 6. The CDR3 protein is CASSITGGYHEQFF. The CDR3 DNA reads TGTGCCAGTAGTATTACGGGAGGGTATCATGAGCAGTTCTTC.

This clone is a singleton in its sample. V is TRBV9 and J is TRBJ2-7; tentatively, D is TRBD2 (5 bases). The CDR3 has 15 amino acids. V was pared by 0 bases and J by 6 bases, with 16 bases between. Looked up from germline, CDR1 is SGDLS and CDR2 is YYNGEE. The CDR3 here is CASSVEGLALSEQYF. CDR3 nucleotides: TGTGCCAGCAGCGTAGAGGGTCTAGCACTGAGCGAGCAGTACTTC.

CDR3 in DNA: TGTGCCAGCAGTAAGTGGACAGGGGGTGGGTCACCCCTCCACTTT. Its translation is CASSKWTGGGSPLHF. The chain links TRBV27 to TRBJ1-6; 10 bases line up with TRBD1. The germline gives CDR1 MNHEY, CDR2 SMNVEV (reference sequence). Trimming removed 5 bases from V and 10 bases from J; junction bases left unmatched: 8. The CDR3 length is 15 residues.

V and J are TRBV28 and TRBJ1-3; 8 nucleotides match TRBD1. Germline V CDR1 and CDR2: MDHEN, SYDVKM. V shed 5 bases, J shed 4 bases, and the junction held 4 bases outside the gene matches. CDR3 size: 14 residues. The CDR3, as DNA: TGTGCCAGCAGTCCCAGGGGGCCAGGAAACACCATATATTTT. This sequence encodes CASSPRGPGNTIYF.

The chain is built from TRBV30 and TRBJ2-4; 10 positions agree with TRBD1. The V segment lost 1 base and the J segment 7 bases; nucleotides outside the gene matches: 13. The CDR3 extends over 17 amino acids. Germline V gene lookup returns CDR1 GTSNPN and CDR2 SVGIG (reference sequence). Written as DNA, the CDR3 is TGTGCCTGGAGTGACTCTCCCCCCGGGACAGGGGTGAACATTCAGTACTTC. Protein: CAWSDSPPGTGVNIQYF.

The chain is built from TRBV5-6 and TRBJ2-7, with a weak D call TRBD2 (5 bases). The CDR3 consists of 14 residues. The germline gives CDR1 SGHDT, CDR2 YYEEEE. V was pared by 3 bases and J by 4 bases, with 14 bases between. The CDR3 here is CASSWAGPAYEQYF. CDR3 in DNA: TGTGCCAGCAGCTGGGCGGGTCCTGCTTACGAGCAGTACTTC.

The rearrangement uses TRBV27 and TRBJ1-2; D call uncertain. There are 14 residues in the CDR3. From germline, CDR1 is MNHEY and CDR2 SMNVEV (reference sequence). Trimming shortened V by 1 base and J by 8 bases, and 14 bases separated the two germline ends. CDR3 sequence reads: CASSLFPPTQGYTF. The CDR3 DNA reads as TGTGCCAGCAGTTTATTCCCACCCACACAGGGCTACACCTTC.

The rearrangement uses TRBV19 and TRBJ2-1; D may be TRBD2 (5 bases). V shed 5 bases and J shed 3 bases, with 17 bases lying between them. The CDR3 has 16 residues. CDR1 LNHDA and CDR2 SQIVND come from the germline V gene (reference sequence). CDR3 coding DNA: TGTGCCAGTAGTCACATGAGGGTAGTTGGCTACAATGAGCAGTTCTTC. This encodes CASSHMRVVGYNEQFF.

The rearrangement joins TRBV20-1 to TRBJ2-1, with 7 bases identical to TRBD2. J lost 15 bases, V lost 5 bases, and 4 bases had no gene match. The CDR3 length is 9 residues. The germline gives CDR1 DFQATT, CDR2 SNEGSKA (reference sequence). DNA of the CDR3: TGCAGTGCTCGGACTAGTTCGTTCTTC. It specifies CSARTSSFF.

This sequence joins TRBV19 and TRBJ2-7, with D uncertain. The J call may be faulty, since TRBJ2-1 better matches the DNA end. CDR3 length: 17 residues. Germline CDR1 is LNHDA and CDR2 is SQIVND (reference sequence). CDR3: CASSIASTTFSYNEQFF. The CDR3 DNA reads as TGTGCCAGTAGTATAGCCTCAACTACCTTCTCCTACAATGAGCAGTTCTTC.

The gene calls are TRBV7-9 and TRBJ1-2, with D possibly TRBD1 on 6 matching bases. Germline CDR1 is SEHNR and CDR2 is FQNEAQ (reference sequence). The CDR3 consists of 15 residues. Deletions cut 4 bases from V and 7 bases from J, with 19 bases between. This CDR3 reads CASSSTRGRRGGYTF. The CDR3 DNA reads TGTGCCAGCAGCTCTACGAGGGGGAGACGTGGTGGCTACACCTTC.

The chain employs TRBV5-4 and TRBJ1-1; D gene unclear. This CDR3 has 15 amino acids. Germline CDR1 is SGHNT and CDR2 is YYREEE (reference sequence). V was clipped by 0 bases and J by 3 bases, with 12 bases between them. The CDR3 region has the DNA TGTGCCAGCAGCTTGGGCGCAGTCGGGGACACTGAAGCTTTCTTT. Its protein product is CASSLGAVGDTEAFF.

This chain's CDR3 is CASSESYGYTF. The CDR3 region has the DNA TGTGCCAGCAGTGAGTCCTATGGCTACACCTTC. The V gene is TRBV28, the J gene TRBJ1-2; D not resolved. The V end was cut by 5 bases, the J end by 4 bases, with 5 bases between. The CDR3 sequence is 11 residues long. The V gene's germline CDR1 is MDHEN and CDR2 SYDVKM.

V and J are TRBV11-3 and TRBJ2-1, with 8 bases fitting TRBD1. The CDR3 has 14 residues. CDR1 and CDR2 (germline): SGHNT, YENEEA. V gave up 2 bases and J gave up 7 bases; unmatched junction bases: 4. This chain's CDR3 is CASSLRDRKNEQFF. In DNA, the CDR3 is TGTGCCAGCAGCTTACGGGACAGGAAGAATGAGCAGTTCTTC.

V usage is TRBV27 and J usage is TRBJ2-6, with D tentatively TRBD2 (6 bases). The CDR3 spans 14 residues. CDR1 and CDR2 from the germline V gene are MNHEY and SMNVEV (reference sequence). V lost 5 bases, J lost 4 bases, and 9 bases lay in between. Here the CDR3 DNA reads TGTGCCAGCAGTCCCGCGGGGGGGGCCAACGTCCTGACTTTC. Amino acid sequence: CASSPAGGANVLTF.

The chain is built from TRBV5-1 and TRBJ1-2, with 8 bases identical to TRBD1. The V segment lost 0 bases and the J segment 5 bases; nucleotides outside the gene matches: 3. The CDR3 is 14 amino acids. Germline CDR1 reads SGHRS; CDR2 reads YFSETQ. The CDR3 sequence: CASSLADRGYGYTF. The DNA of the CDR3 is TGCGCCAGCAGCTTGGCAGACAGGGGTTATGGCTACACCTTC.

This clone was seen once. Here the CDR3 DNA reads TGTGCCAGCAGTCCCCATAGCAGCTGGTACGAGCAGTACTTC. Translation gives CASSPHSSWYEQYF. The chain joins TRBV28 to TRBJ2-7; D is undetermined. CDR1 is MDHEN and CDR2 is SYDVKM in the germline V gene. The CDR3 sequence is 14 residues long. V was pared by 5 bases and J by 4 bases, with 15 bases between. Combining the CDR3 with reference TRBV28 and TRBJ2-7 gives the whole variable domain DVKVTQSSRYLVKRTGEKVFLECVQDMDHENMFWYRQDPGLGLRLIYFSYDVKMKEKGDIPEGYSVSREKKERFSLILESASTNQTSMYLCASSPHSSWYEQYFGPGTRLTVT.

The chain recombines TRBV28 with TRBJ2-7, with 10 bases identical to TRBD1. V shed 6 bases and J 2 bases; nucleotides not matched to a gene: 4. Germline CDR1 and CDR2: MDHEN and SYDVKM. This CDR3 is 14 amino acids long. DNA for the CDR3: TGTGCCAGCAGCGACGGGACAGGGGCCTACGAGCAGTACTTC. Residues: CASSDGTGAYEQYF. Using reference TRBV28 and TRBJ2-7 for the parts outside the CDR3, the full variable domain is DVKVTQSSRYLVKRTGEKVFLECVQDMDHENMFWYRQDPGLGLRLIYFSYDVKMKEKGDIPEGYSVSREKKERFSLILESASTNQTSMYLCASSDGTGAYEQYFGPGTRLTVT.